These 32 T cell receptor beta chains were sequenced from one sample in a study of blood T cell repertoires in COVID-19. Produced via immunoSEQ multiplex PCR; TCRdb's table is partial and in-frame only. The sample includes 300,000 to 400,000 clones, approximately 88% of them seen just once. The sequenced material came from PBMCs or T cells enriched from blood (not recorded which). The receptors come from a man aged 25 to 40 who had recovered from COVID-19.

V is TRBV18 and J is TRBJ2-7; TRBD1 is a possible D gene (5 bases). The CDR3 runs to 15 residues. V dropped 0 bases and J dropped 6 bases, with 15 bases sitting between them. In germline, CDR1 is KGHSH, CDR2 LQKENI. In DNA, the CDR3 is TGTGCCAGCTCACCACCGTCGGCCAGGGAAAGCGAGCAGTACTTC. This gives the protein CASSPPSARESEQYF.

This clone was detected only once. The chain carries TRBV2 and TRBJ1-5, with a tentative D call TRBD1 (6 bases). The CDR3 runs to 15 residues. The V gene's germline CDR1 is SNHLY and CDR2 FYNNEI. Trimming cost V 6 bases and J 1 base, with 13 bases left between them. CDR3 amino acids: CASSKTGLSNQPQHF. CDR3 nucleotide sequence: TGTGCCAGCAGCAAAACAGGGCTGAGCAATCAGCCCCAGCATTTT.

The V and J genes are TRBV2 and TRBJ2-1; 10 positions agree with TRBD1. The CDR3 extends over 14 amino acids. With 6 bases clipped from V and 4 bases from J, the junction kept 3 bases outside the gene matches. CDR1 is SNHLY and CDR2 is FYNNEI in the germline V gene. The CDR3 loop reads CASSRQGAYNEQFF. CDR3 DNA: TGTGCCAGCAGCCGACAGGGGGCTTACAATGAGCAGTTCTTC.

The rearrangement uses TRBV19 and TRBJ1-4; D unclear. This CDR3 comprises 12 residues. V lost 11 bases and J 2 bases, leaving 9 bases between the germline ends. Looked up from germline, CDR1 is LNHDA and CDR2 is SQIVND (reference sequence). The DNA for the CDR3 is TGTGCCGCAGGCCGGACTAATGAAAAACTGTTTTTT. It encodes CAAGRTNEKLFF.

V usage is TRBV7-8 and J usage is TRBJ1-5; possibly TRBD1 for D (5 bases). Germline lookup yields CDR1 SGHVS and CDR2 FQNEAQ. The ends were cut back, 2 bases at V and 2 bases at J, with 13 bases in the middle. This CDR3 region has 16 residues. The CDR3 DNA reads as TGTGCCAGCAGCTTATCGAGATTAGGGGGCAATCAGCCCCAGCATTTT. This translates into CASSLSRLGGNQPQHF.

The genes are TRBV10-3 and TRBJ1-3, with 9 nucleotides matching TRBD1. There are 17 residues in the CDR3. Germline-derived CDR1 and CDR2 are ENHRY and SYGVKD. The J segment lost 3 bases and the V segment lost 8 bases, leaving 14 bases of the junction unmatched. The chain's CDR3 is CAISVGTGSTFGNTIYF. CDR3 bases: TGTGCCATCTCCGTTGGGACAGGGTCGACCTTTGGAAACACCATATATTTT.

This chain uses TRBV19 with TRBJ1-5; D might be TRBD1 (5 bases). The CDR3 extends over 15 amino acids. The V end was cut by 6 bases, the J end by 3 bases, with 15 bases between. The V gene's germline CDR1 is LNHDA and CDR2 SQIVND (reference sequence). The CDR3 sequence: CASRMGPGNNQPQHF. In DNA, the CDR3 is TGTGCCAGTAGAATGGGGCCAGGGAACAATCAGCCCCAGCATTTT.

The chain is built from TRBV30 and TRBJ1-6; possibly TRBD1 for D (5 bases). The V gene lost 2 bases and the J gene lost 9 bases, with 23 bases spanning the gap. Germline V CDR1 and CDR2: GTSNPN, SVGIG (reference sequence). This CDR3 contains 17 residues. CDR3 amino acids: CAWSSRRGIQIASPLHF. The CDR3 region has the DNA TGTGCCTGGAGTTCGAGGAGGGGCATTCAAATAGCTTCACCCCTCCACTTT. The full variable domain, in which reference TRBV30 and TRBJ1-6 provide the parts outside the CDR3, is SQTIHQWPATLVQPVGSPLSLECTVEGTSNPNLYWYRQAAGRGLQLLFYSVGIGQISSEVPQNLSASRPQDRQFILSSKKLLLSDSGFYLCAWSSRRGIQIASPLHFGNGTRLTVT.

Here the CDR3 reads CASRARDTEAFF. CDR3 sequence (DNA): TGTGCCAGTAGGGCCAGGGACACTGAAGCTTTCTTT. The chain employs TRBV19 and TRBJ1-1; TRBD1 is a possible D gene (5 bases). The germline V gene encodes CDR1 LNHDA and CDR2 SQIVND (reference sequence). The CDR3 is 12 amino acids. V lost 6 bases, J lost 3 bases, and 8 bases lay in between. Drawing the rest from reference TRBV19 and TRBJ1-1, the complete variable domain is DGGITQSPKYLFRKEGQNVTLSCEQNLNHDAMYWYRQDPGQGLRLIYYSQIVNDFQKGDIAEGYSVSREKKESFPLTVTSAQKNPTAFYLCASRARDTEAFFGQGTRLTVV.

This clone has a single count. The chain carries TRBV7-4 and TRBJ1-5; 8 bases align to TRBD1. The J segment lost 0 bases and the V segment lost 5 bases, leaving 15 bases of the junction unmatched. The CDR3 extends over 19 amino acids. Germline lookup yields CDR1 SGHVT and CDR2 SQSDAQ. CDR3 in amino acids: CASSGTGTGAHYSNQPQHF. The DNA for the CDR3 is TGTGCCAGCAGCGGAACCGGGACAGGCGCCCACTATAGCAATCAGCCCCAGCATTTT.

This clone showed up just once. The chain employs TRBV4-1 and TRBJ1-1; no firm D call. V lost 3 bases and J lost 4, with 9 bases in between. This CDR3 has 13 residues. The germline V gene encodes CDR1 MGHRA and CDR2 YSYEKL. CDR3 protein: CASSQGMGTEAFF. The CDR3 nucleotides read TGCGCCAGCAGCCAGGGCATGGGCACTGAAGCTTTCTTT.

J is TRBJ2-7 and V is TRBV12-3 or TRBV12-4, with TRBD1 matching 8 bases. This CDR3 is built from 13 residues. The V and J ends lost 5 bases and 3 bases, in that order; junction bases with no gene match: 3. CDR3 amino acids: CASSVGQVYEQYF. DNA for the CDR3: TGTGCCAGCAGTGTGGGACAGGTCTACGAGCAGTACTTC.

The V call is TRBV3-1 (or the pseudogene TRBV3-2), the J call TRBJ1-2; TRBD1 might be the D (6 bases). Germline V gives CDR1 LGHDT, CDR2 YNNKEL (reference sequence). The V gene lost 4 bases and the J gene lost 6 bases, with 18 bases spanning the gap. The CDR3 contains 15 residues. The DNA of the CDR3 is TGTGCCAGCAGCCCAGTCGACAGGCTGTCCCATGGCTACACCTTC. Residues: CASSPVDRLSHGYTF.

This chain joins TRBV12-3 or TRBV12-4 and TRBJ1-2, with D possibly being TRBD1 (5 bases). Trimming left V 1 base short and J 8 bases short, with 8 bases between. This CDR3 is built from 12 residues. In DNA form, the CDR3 reads TGTGCCAGCAGTTTAGGTAGGGGAGGCTACACCTTC. It encodes CASSLGRGGYTF.

V usage is TRBV2 and J usage is TRBJ2-2, with D perhaps matching TRBD1 (5 bases). The CDR3 spans 15 residues. V was cut by 4 bases and J by 6 bases, with 15 bases left in between. CDR1 and CDR2 (germline): SNHLY, FYNNEI. The CDR3 reads CASSATWQGAGELFF. In DNA, the CDR3 is TGTGCCAGCAGTGCTACGTGGCAGGGTGCCGGGGAGCTGTTTTTT.

The chain employs TRBV10-1 and TRBJ1-4; D possibly corresponds to TRBD1 (5 bases). CDR1 WNHNN and CDR2 SYGVQD come from the germline V gene (reference sequence). There are 15 residues in the CDR3. V was clipped by 0 bases and J by 4 bases, with 9 bases between them. The CDR3 DNA sequence: TGCGCCAGCAGTGAGTCGATCGACAGTAATGAAAAACTGTTTTTT. Residues: CASSESIDSNEKLFF.

This clone has a count of ten or more. The chain recombines TRBV4-1 with TRBJ2-3; TRBD2 matches 10 bases. Germline V gives CDR1 MGHRA, CDR2 YSYEKL. The CDR3 is 17 residues long. The junction had 4 bases not matched to a gene; V was cut back by 0 bases and J by 1 base. The CDR3 loop reads CASSQDHLAGGTDTQYF. CDR3 DNA: TGCGCCAGCAGCCAAGACCACCTAGCGGGGGGCACAGATACGCAGTATTTT.

The chain is built from TRBV28 and TRBJ2-3, with TRBD1 matching 7 bases. The CDR3 spans 14 residues. The J segment lost 2 bases and the V segment lost 6 bases, leaving 5 bases of the junction unmatched. Per germline, CDR1 MDHEN and CDR2 SYDVKM. The CDR3 coding sequence is TGTGCCAGCAGGGTGGACAGGTACACAGATACGCAGTATTTT. Protein product: CASRVDRYTDTQYF.

The J gene is TRBJ1-6, the V gene TRBV30; no reliable D call. Trimming stripped 8 bases from V and 10 bases from J, with 6 bases between. This CDR3 contains 9 residues. The V gene's germline CDR1 is GTSNPN and CDR2 SVGIG (reference sequence). This CDR3 reads CAGGSPLHF. The CDR3 nucleotides are TGTGCCGGCGGGTCACCCCTCCACTTT.

The rearrangement joins TRBV15 to TRBJ2-5; 7 nucleotides align to TRBD2. This CDR3 is built from 16 residues. Losses at the gene ends were 5 bases for V and 5 bases for J; bases not matched to a gene: 14. Germline-derived CDR1 and CDR2 are LNHNV and YYDKDF (reference sequence). The CDR3 sequence is CATSEGGRGAVETQYF. Here the CDR3 DNA reads TGTGCCACCAGCGAGGGAGGGCGGGGAGCAGTGGAGACCCAGTACTTC. Together with reference TRBV15 and TRBJ2-5, the CDR3 gives the full variable domain: DAMVIQNPRYQVTQFGKPVTLSCSQTLNHNVMYWYQQKSSQAPKLLFHYYDKDFNNEADTPDNFQSRRPNTSFCFLDIRSPGLGDTAMYLCATSEGGRGAVETQYFGPGTRLLVL.

This chain connects TRBV7-9 to TRBJ2-2; D perhaps matches TRBD2 (5 bases). This CDR3 spans 14 amino acids. Trimming removed 3 bases from V and 5 bases from J, with 10 bases in between. Germline CDR1 reads SEHNR; CDR2 reads FQNEAQ (reference sequence). The CDR3 here is CASSFGLYTGELFF. The CDR3 coding sequence is TGTGCCAGCAGCTTCGGACTTTATACCGGGGAGCTGTTTTTT. Together with reference TRBV7-9 and TRBJ2-2, the CDR3 gives the full variable domain: DTGVSQNPRHKITKRGQNVTFRCDPISEHNRLYWYRQTLGQGPEFLTYFQNEAQLEKSRLLSDRFSAERPKGSFSTLEIQRTEQGDSAMYLCASSFGLYTGELFFGEGSRLTVL.

This chain uses TRBV27 with TRBJ1-5; TRBD1 might be the D (5 bases). Per germline, CDR1 MNHEY and CDR2 SMNVEV (reference sequence). CDR3 length: 13 amino acids. Trimming pared 5 bases from V and 9 bases from J, leaving 14 bases between. Here the CDR3 DNA reads TGTGCCAGCAGTCTCACCGGGGGGAGGCCCCAGCATTTT. This encodes CASSLTGGRPQHF.

The V and J genes are TRBV21-1 and TRBJ2-7; the table calls TRBD1, which could not be checked here. TRBV21-1 is a pseudogene locus. This CDR3 is built from 16 residues. The CDR3 region is CASSKRGRGGVYEQYF. The CDR3, as DNA: TGTGCCAGCAGCAAAAGGGGTAGAGGGGGAGTCTACGAGCAGTACTTC.

This chain joins TRBV2 and TRBJ1-5; TRBD1 aligns across 7 bases. V was pared by 8 bases and J by 5 bases, with 9 bases of the junction left unmatched. Per the germline V gene, CDR1 is SNHLY and CDR2 is FYNNEI. The CDR3 extends over 14 amino acids. The CDR3 region has the DNA TGTGCCAGCTCTGGACAGGCCCTTTATCAGCCCCAGCATTTT. It translates to CASSGQALYQPQHF. The whole variable domain, remainder taken from reference TRBV2 and TRBJ1-5, is EPEVTQTPSHQVTQMGQEVILRCVPISNHLYFYWYRQILGQKVEFLVSFYNNEISEKSEIFDDQFSVERPDGSNFTLKIRSTKLEDSAMYFCASSGQALYQPQHFGDGTRLSIL.

J is TRBJ1-2 and V is TRBV6-6; perhaps TRBD1 as D (5 bases). CDR1 MNHNY and CDR2 SVGAGI come from the germline V gene (reference sequence). The CDR3 loop spans 18 amino acids. Deletions cut 5 bases from V and 4 bases from J, with 26 bases between. The CDR3 loop is CASSHTGSGVGTGYGYTF. The CDR3 coding sequence is TGTGCCAGCAGTCATACAGGATCGGGGGTGGGGACGGGCTATGGCTACACCTTC.

The chain recombines TRBV15 with TRBJ1-1; D unclear. Between the trimmed V and J ends, which lost 1 base and 0 bases, there was a span of 9 bases. Germline loops: CDR1 LNHNV, CDR2 YYDKDF (reference sequence). This CDR3 spans 15 amino acids. The DNA of the CDR3 is TGTGCCACCAGCAGAGTAGAGTTAATGAACACTGAAGCTTTCTTT. Translation gives CATSRVELMNTEAFF.

The chain links TRBV5-6 to TRBJ1-1; 10 positions match TRBD1. CDR3 size: 15 residues. The V gene end was trimmed by 2 bases and the J gene end by 10 bases; junction bases not matched to a gene: 11. Germline values: CDR1 SGHDT, CDR2 YYEEEE. CDR3 sequence reads: CASSFLGDRGDGAFF. The CDR3, as DNA: TGTGCCAGCAGCTTCCTTGGGGACAGGGGAGACGGAGCTTTCTTT.

This clone showed up just once. V gene TRBV7-8 combines with J gene TRBJ2-3; D not certain. The CDR3 consists of 12 residues. The V gene's germline CDR1 is SGHVS and CDR2 FQNEAQ. The V end lost 1 base, the J end lost 8 bases, and 7 bases lay between the germline ends. The CDR3 DNA is TGTGCCAGCAGCTTAGGTTCGGGTACGCAGTATTTT. This sequence encodes CASSLGSGTQYF.

The count of this clone is one. The chain combines TRBV9 with TRBJ1-2; D is perhaps TRBD1 (6 bases). CDR1 is SGDLS and CDR2 is YYNGEE in the germline V gene. The CDR3 runs 17 residues. Trimming cost V 3 bases and J 3 bases, with 21 bases left between them. The CDR3 is CASSGLVNRALYYGYTF. CDR3 nucleotide sequence: TGTGCCAGCAGCGGTCTGGTGAACAGGGCCCTTTACTATGGCTACACCTTC.

This sequence joins TRBV9 and TRBJ1-3, with 12 bases lining up with TRBD1. The CDR3 is 18 residues long. From germline, CDR1 is SGDLS and CDR2 YYNGEE. J lost 2 bases, V lost 5 bases, and 11 bases had no gene match. The CDR3 nucleotides are TGTGCCAGCAGTGACAACCGGGACAGGGGGCTTCCTGGAAACACCATATATTTT. Translation gives CASSDNRDRGLPGNTIYF.

A note on this clone: One end of the junction fails to match germline, which may point to a read error. This chain joins TRBV15 and TRBJ2-7, with D maybe TRBD2 (6 bases). The germline V gene encodes CDR1 LNHNV and CDR2 YYDKDF (reference sequence). CDR3 length: 11 residues. The CDR3 region is CATSRGGDANF. CDR3 DNA: TGTGCCACCAGCAGAGGGGGGGACGCAAACTTC. The full variable domain, its missing parts supplied by reference TRBV15 and TRBJ2-7, is DAMVIQNPRYQVTQFGKPVTLSCSQTLNHNVMYWYQQKSSQAPKLLFHYYDKDFNNEADTPDNFQSRRPNTSFCFLDIRSPGLGDTAMYLCATSRGGDANFGPGTRLTVT.

The V and J genes are TRBV7-2 and TRBJ2-7; 8 bases line up with TRBD1. Trimming at V came to 1 base and at J to 0 bases, leaving 8 bases not matched to a gene. CDR3 length equals 17 residues. The V gene's germline CDR1 is SGHTA and CDR2 FQGNSA. CDR3 sequence (DNA): TGTGCCAGCAGCTTAGAGGTGGGGACAGGTATCTCCTACGAGCAGTACTTC. This codes for CASSLEVGTGISYEQYF. The entire variable domain, with the rest obtained from reference TRBV7-2 and TRBJ2-7, is as follows: GAGVSQSPSNKVTEKGKDVELRCDPISGHTALYWYRQSLGQGLEFLIYFQGNSAPDKSGLPSDRFSAERTGGSVSTLTIQRTQQEDSAVYLCASSLEVGTGISYEQYFGPGTRLTVT.